This passage covers 5 T cell receptor beta chains from one sample sequenced in a study of blood T cell repertoires in COVID-19. TCRdb keeps only in-frame clones here, not all; method: immunoSEQ multiplex PCR. The table lists over 150,000 clones, about 87% of them singletons, with under 3% in the top ten. The sample taken for sequencing was peripheral blood. The receptor set was obtained from a woman aged 80 or older with COVID-19, enrolled during active disease.

The chain has TRBV18 and TRBJ2-1, with 10 bases identical to TRBD1. Trimming took 4 bases from V and 7 from J; bases not matched to a gene: 4. Germline V gene lookup returns CDR1 KGHSH and CDR2 LQKENI. The CDR3 is made up of 14 amino acids. The CDR3 region is CASSLRDRGNEQFF. DNA of the CDR3: TGTGCCAGCTCACTCCGGGACAGGGGAAATGAGCAGTTCTTC.

CDR3 in amino acids: CASRVTSGRANEQFF. In nucleotides, the CDR3 is TGTGCCAGCAGGGTGACTAGCGGGAGGGCAAATGAGCAGTTCTTC. The chain is built from TRBV2 and TRBJ2-1, with TRBD2 identical over 14 bases. V lost 6 bases, J lost 7 bases, and 5 bases stayed unmatched. Per germline, CDR1 SNHLY and CDR2 FYNNEI. The CDR3 covers 15 residues. The full variable domain, rest sourced from reference TRBV2 and TRBJ2-1, is EPEVTQTPSHQVTQMGQEVILRCVPISNHLYFYWYRQILGQKVEFLVSFYNNEISEKSEIFDDQFSVERPDGSNFTLKIRSTKLEDSAMYFCASRVTSGRANEQFFGPGTRLTVL.

The chain uses TRBV9 and TRBJ1-5; 8 nucleotides match TRBD1. Germline CDR1 reads SGDLS; CDR2 reads YYNGEE. This CDR3 region has 16 residues. J lost 5 bases, V lost 0 bases, and 7 bases had no gene match. The CDR3 region is CASSVGTGNIDQPQHF. The CDR3 DNA is TGTGCCAGCAGCGTAGGGACAGGGAATATCGATCAGCCCCAGCATTTT.

The chain combines TRBV2 with TRBJ2-2, with 8 bases aligning to TRBD1. From germline, CDR1 is SNHLY and CDR2 FYNNEI. V was clipped by 5 bases and J by 7 bases; unmatched bases: 3. The CDR3 is 13 amino acids. The CDR3 DNA reads as TGTGCCAGCAGTCGACAGGGGAGCGGGGAGCTGTTTTTT. This translates into CASSRQGSGELFF.

This clone showed up just once. The gene calls are TRBV6-2 or TRBV6-3 and TRBJ2-7, with TRBD1 matching over 10 bases. Germline loops: CDR1 MNHEY, CDR2 SVGEGT. This CDR3 region has 15 residues. Trimming took 2 bases from V and 2 from J; bases not matched to a gene: 3. CDR3 in DNA: TGTGCCAGCAGTTACGCCGACAGGGGGCCCTACGAGCAGTACTTC. Its translation is CASSYADRGPYEQYF.